These 25 T cell receptor beta chains were all obtained from the same sample, sequenced in a study of Ad26.COV2.S vaccination and SARS-CoV-2 variants. The protocol was immunoSEQ multiplex PCR, while the TCRdb copy is restricted to in-frame clones and leaves out a portion. The sample has some 320,000 clones; about 82% are singletons. Treatment specified: over 15 received Ad26.COV2.S at low or high dose, single or two shots; 5 received placebo; per-sample allocation not given. Following the first vaccine or placebo injection, samples were taken on day 63. The sample consisted of peripheral blood, taken in a trial of Ad26.COV2.S vaccine versus placebo. The receptors stem from a person between 18 and 60 years old who received the Ad26.COV2.S COVID-19 vaccine or a placebo.

This clone was seen a single time. The rearrangement links TRBV28 to TRBJ1-1, with TRBD1 matching over 8 bases. Looked up from germline, CDR1 is MDHEN and CDR2 is SYDVKM. The V and J ends lost 4 bases and 11 bases, in that order; junction bases with no gene match: 3. The CDR3 contains 11 residues. For the CDR3, the DNA is TGTGCCAGCAGTTCACGACAGGGGGCTTTCTTT. Its translation: CASSSRQGAFF.

This clone occurred a few times. This chain links TRBV19 with TRBJ1-2; TRBD1 matches at 9 bases. The germline gives CDR1 LNHDA, CDR2 SQIVND (reference sequence). Trimming removed 0 bases from V and 7 bases from J; junction bases left unmatched: 6. CDR3 length: 15 amino acids. CDR3 sequence (DNA): TGTGCCAGTAGTATAGACCGGGACAGGGTTTCTGGCTACACCTTC. Amino acids: CASSIDRDRVSGYTF.

In DNA form, the CDR3 reads TGTGCCAGCAGCCAACTGGGCGGGGCTAATGAAAAACTGTTTTTT. The encoded protein is CASSQLGGANEKLFF. The V gene is TRBV3-1 (or the pseudogene TRBV3-2), the J gene TRBJ1-4; D gene uncertain. Germline assignment: CDR1 LGHDT and CDR2 YNNKEL (reference sequence). V lost 2 bases and J 3 bases, leaving 10 bases between the germline ends. The CDR3 covers 15 residues.

This chain connects TRBV7-2 to TRBJ2-1; D gene uncertain. V was cut by 1 base and J by 4 bases, with 8 bases left in between. The CDR3 consists of 14 residues. Germline CDR1 reads SGHTA; CDR2 reads FQGNSA. CDR3 nucleotides: TGTGCCAGCAGCTTAGGGACGGTATACAATGAGCAGTTCTTC. Protein product: CASSLGTVYNEQFF.

The chain combines TRBV5-4 with TRBJ1-6, with 7 bases lining up with TRBD1. Trimming cost V 0 bases and J 6 bases; bases outside gene matches: 6. Germline loops: CDR1 SGHNT, CDR2 YYREEE (reference sequence). The CDR3 is 16 residues long. The CDR3 bases are TGTGCCAGCAGCTTGGGCGGGACAGCCGGTAATTCACCCCTCCACTTT. Its protein is CASSLGGTAGNSPLHF.

V is TRBV7-3 and J is TRBJ2-4; 7 bases map to TRBD2. CDR1 and CDR2 from the germline V gene are SGHTA and FQGTGA. V shed 2 bases and J 3 bases; nucleotides not matched to a gene: 4. CDR3 length: 15 amino acids. In DNA form, the CDR3 reads TGTGCCAGCAGCTTACCTGCGGGAGTCAAAAACATTCAGTACTTC. Amino acids: CASSLPAGVKNIQYF.

This chain joins TRBV6-1 and TRBJ2-7; D is undetermined. The germline V and J ends were trimmed by 0 bases and 7 bases, with 10 bases remaining between them. Germline V gives CDR1 MNHNS, CDR2 SASEGT. This CDR3 is 13 amino acids long. The CDR3 coding sequence is TGTGCCAGCAGTGAAGCGCGCGGCGGAGAGCAGTACTTC. Protein: CASSEARGGEQYF.

The table lists this clone with a few counts. The J gene is TRBJ1-2, the V gene TRBV6-5, with TRBD1 matching 7 bases. CDR1 MNHEY and CDR2 SVGAGI come from the germline V gene. This CDR3 spans 15 amino acids. Trimming at V came to 6 bases and at J to 6 bases, leaving 13 bases not matched to a gene. The CDR3 DNA reads TGTGCCAGCAGCTCACAGGGGTCATTCGGACATGGCTACACCTTC. Amino acids: CASSSQGSFGHGYTF.

The V gene is TRBV15, the J gene TRBJ2-7; TRBD1 matches at 8 bases. The CDR3 is 14 residues long. After removal of 6 bases from V and 2 bases from J, the junction contained 6 bases not matched to a gene. Looked up from germline, CDR1 is LNHNV and CDR2 is YYDKDF (reference sequence). The CDR3 loop is CATSVDRGTYEQYF. In DNA, the CDR3 is TGTGCCACCAGTGTCGACAGGGGCACCTACGAGCAGTACTTC.

The chain is built from TRBV7-6 and TRBJ1-2; 8 nucleotides agree with TRBD1. Germline CDR1 is SGHVS and CDR2 is FNYEAQ. V was pared by 5 bases and J by 7 bases, with 12 bases of the junction left unmatched. The CDR3 loop spans 15 amino acids. In nucleotides, the CDR3 is TGTGCCAGCAGCCCACTAACAGGGGGTCGAAGTGGCTACACCTTC. It is translated as CASSPLTGGRSGYTF. The full variable domain, rest sourced from reference TRBV7-6 and TRBJ1-2, is GAGVSQSPRYKVTKRGQDVALRCDPISGHVSLYWYRQALGQGPEFLTYFNYEAQQDKSGLPNDRFSAERPEGSISTLTIQRTEQRDSAMYRCASSPLTGGRSGYTFGSGTRLTVV.

The CDR3 sequence: CASSLSRGTEAFF. Here the CDR3 DNA reads TGTGCCAGCAGTTTATCGCGGGGCACTGAAGCTTTCTTT. This chain uses TRBV27 with TRBJ1-1; D uncertain. The CDR3 is 13 amino acids. CDR1 and CDR2 (germline): MNHEY, SMNVEV (reference sequence). Trimming pared 0 bases from V and 4 bases from J, leaving 6 bases between.

The chain employs TRBV5-1 and TRBJ2-2; D is unclear. There are 12 residues in the CDR3. Trimming left V 1 base short and J 6 bases short, with 4 bases between. Germline CDR1 and CDR2: SGHRS and YFSETQ. CDR3 sequence reads: CASSLIPGELFF. CDR3 DNA: TGCGCCAGCAGCTTGATCCCCGGGGAGCTGTTTTTT.

This rearrangement joins TRBV7-3 to TRBJ2-1; TRBD2 agrees at 12 bases. The length of the CDR3 is 16 residues. J gave up 6 bases and V 5 bases, and 8 bases lay outside the gene matches. Germline V gene sequence: CDR1 SGHTA, CDR2 FQGTGA. The CDR3 loop is CASSLRASGGANEQFF. The DNA for the CDR3 is TGTGCCAGCAGCCTTAGAGCTAGCGGGGGGGCCAATGAGCAGTTCTTC.

The rearrangement uses TRBV18 and TRBJ1-5; 8 positions match TRBD1. V lost 8 bases and J lost 7; bases outside the gene matches: 7. CDR3 size: 13 residues. CDR1 and CDR2 (germline): KGHSH, LQKENI. The CDR3 nucleotides read TGTGCCAGCCGACCAGGGGGCATGCAGCCCCAGCATTTT. Translating gives CASRPGGMQPQHF.

The chain employs TRBV7-3 and TRBJ2-3; D is perhaps TRBD1 (6 bases). The germline CDR1 and CDR2 sequences are SGHTA and FQGTGA. Deletions cut 5 bases from V and 2 bases from J, with 14 bases between. The CDR3 contains 15 residues. The CDR3 DNA is TGTGCCAGCAGCGAAGACAGGCAGTTCACAGATACGCAGTATTTT. Translated: CASSEDRQFTDTQYF.

Of note for this clone: A much bigger clone sits one base away, suggesting this may be a read error. Other DNA sequences in this specimen translate into the identical CDR3. The V and J genes are TRBV3-1 (or the pseudogene TRBV3-2) and TRBJ1-1; possibly TRBD1 for D (5 bases). Looked up from germline, CDR1 is LGHDT and CDR2 is YNNKEL (reference sequence). The CDR3 runs to 17 residues. V shed 0 bases and J shed 11 bases, with 25 bases lying between them. The CDR3 reads CASSQEFVSLYGGEAFF. In DNA form, the CDR3 reads TGTGCCAGCAGCCAAGAGTTTGTCTCCCTCTATGGGGGTGAGGCTTTCTTT.

The chain links TRBV11-2 to TRBJ1-1; TRBD1 might be the D (6 bases). CDR3 length: 17 amino acids. Germline CDR1 SGHAT, CDR2 FQNNGV. The V and J ends lost 1 base and 1 base respectively, with 16 bases between them. The CDR3 DNA reads TGTGCCAGCAGCTTAGGGTACGGGGGGGCAGGGAACACTGAAGCTTTCTTT. Its protein is CASSLGYGGAGNTEAFF.

V usage is TRBV5-4 and J usage is TRBJ2-2; 7 bases match TRBD2. Germline assignment: CDR1 SGHNT and CDR2 YYREEE (reference sequence). The CDR3 covers 16 residues. The V gene end was trimmed by 6 bases and the J gene end by 5 bases; junction bases not matched to a gene: 13. This CDR3 reads CASTTAGVPGTGELFF. CDR3 nucleotide sequence: TGTGCCAGCACTACGGCGGGGGTGCCAGGGACCGGGGAGCTGTTTTTT. Drawing the rest from reference TRBV5-4 and TRBJ2-2, the complete variable domain is ETGVTQSPTHLIKTRGQQVTLRCSSQSGHNTVSWYQQALGQGPQFIFQYYREEENGRGNFPPRFSGLQFPNYSSELNVNALELDDSALYLCASTTAGVPGTGELFFGEGSRLTVL.

This chain uses TRBV14 with TRBJ1-6; no clear D. Trimming shortened V by 4 bases and J by 5 bases, and 9 bases separated the two germline ends. Germline values: CDR1 SGHDN, CDR2 FVKESK. The CDR3 covers 14 residues. The CDR3 here is CASSLRVDNSPLHF. CDR3 coding DNA: TGTGCCAGCAGCCTCCGGGTTGATAATTCACCCCTCCACTTT.

This chain connects TRBV6-4 to TRBJ1-1, with 7 bases that match TRBD1. The CDR3 extends over 13 amino acids. Germline V gene lookup returns CDR1 MRHNA and CDR2 SNTAGT. The V segment lost 5 bases and the J segment 1 base; nucleotides outside the gene matches: 1. The CDR3 bases are TGTGCCAGCAGTACAGGGGCGAACACTGAAGCTTTCTTT. Translating it yields CASSTGANTEAFF.

The chain employs TRBV18 and TRBJ2-1, with D possibly matching TRBD1 (6 bases). Trimming took 5 bases from V and 0 from J, leaving 11 bases between them. Germline-derived CDR1 and CDR2 are KGHSH and LQKENI. The CDR3 length is 15 residues. CDR3: CASSSTGSSYNEQFF. The CDR3 DNA reads as TGTGCCAGCTCATCAACAGGGAGCTCCTACAATGAGCAGTTCTTC.

This chain connects TRBV19 to TRBJ1-1; D is perhaps TRBD1 (6 bases). The germline V gene has CDR1 LNHDA and CDR2 SQIVND (reference sequence). There are 15 residues in the CDR3. V was pared by 6 bases and J by 4 bases, with 18 bases between. Here the CDR3 reads CASRPDQGRSTEAFF. The CDR3 DNA is TGTGCCAGTAGGCCCGATCAGGGGAGAAGCACTGAAGCTTTCTTT.

The rearrangement uses TRBV7-9 and TRBJ2-3; 8 positions agree with TRBD1. The length of the CDR3 is 14 residues. CDR1 is SEHNR, CDR2 FQNEAQ, per germline (reference sequence). The J segment lost 2 bases and the V segment lost 5 bases, leaving 3 bases of the junction unmatched. The CDR3 DNA follows: TGTGCCAGCAGCCAGGGACAGGACACAGATACGCAGTATTTT. Translation gives CASSQGQDTDTQYF.

The chain employs TRBV7-9 and TRBJ1-1; D gene uncertain. Germline V lookup: CDR1 SEHNR, CDR2 FQNEAQ (reference sequence). Trimming took 3 bases from V and 3 from J, leaving 2 bases between them. CDR3 length equals 11 residues. The CDR3 region has the DNA TGTGCCAGCAGCTTTTACACTGAAGCTTTCTTT. It yields the protein CASSFYTEAFF. Full variable domain (outside the CDR3, taken from reference TRBV7-9 and TRBJ1-1): DTGVSQNPRHKITKRGQNVTFRCDPISEHNRLYWYRQTLGQGPEFLTYFQNEAQLEKSRLLSDRFSAERPKGSFSTLEIQRTEQGDSAMYLCASSFYTEAFFGQGTRLTVV.

The rearrangement uses TRBV18 and TRBJ2-1, with 12 positions matching TRBD1. Looked up from germline, CDR1 is KGHSH and CDR2 is LQKENI. V was pared by 6 bases and J by 12 bases, with 15 bases of the junction left unmatched. This CDR3 is 16 amino acids long. The CDR3 spells CASSPPGTGGGQVQFF. The CDR3 DNA sequence: TGTGCCAGCTCGCCCCCCGGGACAGGGGGCGGGCAGGTGCAGTTCTTC.